The clone carrying this T cell receptor beta chain appeared once. Its target is not known. This record comes from a study of shared clonotypes between healthy human individuals. Study-level results: Exclusively blood specimens were collected; tissue repertoires likely differ. Several donors shared around 5% of their naive CD4 clonotypes.

CDR3 length equals 16 residues. The germline V gene encodes CDR1 WSHSY and CDR2 SAAADI. The V and J ends lost 3 bases and 2 bases respectively, with 16 bases between them. CD45RO-negative CD8 cells positively selected for CCR7 made up the naive population, which excluded terminally differentiated effector memory CD45RA+ cells. The data were produced by immunoSEQ multiplex PCR, yet TCRdb's version contains in-frame clones alone and is incomplete. The sample consists of about 2,100,000 clones, roughly 91% of them appearing once. The source is a man aged 18-30 years in good health. Some clones in this sample may be carry-over from other donors' samples. This chain joins TRBV10-2 and TRBJ1-2; D may be TRBD1 (6 bases). The specimen was naive CD8+ T cells from PBMCs. The CDR3 region is CASSDLRTESNYGYTF. The CDR3 DNA reads as TGCGCCAGCAGTGACCTCCGGACAGAATCCAACTATGGCTACACCTTC.